The rows below give T cell receptor beta chains drawn from one sample of a study of CD8 T cells in Susac syndrome. One entry per CDR3 protein results from TCRdb running MiXCR on the immunoSEQ multiplex PCR reads. The sample lists approximately 270,000 distinct CDR3 sequences; roughly 95% were seen once. The sequenced material came from CD4+ T cells from PBMCs. Receptor source: a human donor with multiple sclerosis. CDR3s include the opening cysteine and the closing phenylalanine or tryptophan. Each record gives: clone size, CDR3 length, D gene, J gene, V gene, CDR3 protein, CDR3 DNA. A D gene is named only where the DNA matches it firmly. Some rows mark clone size as missing; the rest say once, few, many or name a class of expanded clone.

NA,16,NA,TRBJ1-5,TRBV27,CASSFTVVNSNQPQHF,TGTGCCAGCAGTTTTACAGTAGTGAATAGCAATCAGCCCCAGCATTTT
NA,12,NA,TRBJ1-3,TRBV19,CASSINGNTIYF,TGTGCCAGTAGTATTAACGGAAACACCATATATTTT
once,14,NA,TRBJ2-7,TRBV19,CASSVPRIPYEQYF,TGTGCCAGTAGTGTCCCGCGGATCCCCTACGAGCAGTACTTC
NA,18,NA,TRBJ2-6,TRBV5-1,CASSLFPRGQGGANVLTF,TGCGCCAGCAGCTTGTTCCCTCGGGGGCAGGGTGGGGCCAACGTCCTGACTTTC
NA,12,NA,TRBJ2-5,TRBV7-3,CASSLTPGAQYF,TGTGCCAGCAGCTTAACGCCCGGGGCCCAGTACTTC
once,18,NA,TRBJ1-3,TRBV4-1,CASSQVYSSVSSGNTIYF,TGCGCCAGCAGCCAAGTGTATTCCTCGGTGAGCTCTGGAAACACCATATATTTT
NA,14,NA,TRBJ1-2,TRBV5-1,CASSSTGLHEGYTF,TGCGCCAGCAGCTCAACAGGCTTACACGAGGGCTACACCTTC
NA,19,TRBD2,TRBJ2-4,TRBV7-3,CASSLIGGSGALVKNIQYF,TGTGCCAGCAGCTTGATTGGTGGTAGCGGGGCCCTGGTCAAAAACATTCAGTACTTC
NA,16,TRBD1,TRBJ1-1,TRBV7-9,CASSLMGQGNDDEAFF,TGTGCCAGCAGCCTTATGGGACAGGGGAATGACGATGAAGCTTTCTTT
NA,14,NA,TRBJ1-4,TRBV29-1,CSVESSGSPGKLFF,TGCAGCGTTGAATCATCCGGGTCCCCAGGAAAACTGTTTTTT
NA,14,NA,TRBJ2-7,TRBV7-2,CASSIDSPSYEQYF,TGTGCCAGCAGCATTGACAGTCCCTCCTACGAGCAGTACTTC
NA,15,NA,TRBJ1-1,TRBV6-6,CASSYNVGGNTEAFF,TGTGCCAGCAGTTATAATGTGGGTGGGAACACTGAAGCTTTCTTT
NA,15,TRBD1,TRBJ1-1,TRBV5-5,CASSARQGVNTEAFF,TGTGCCAGCAGCGCCAGACAGGGGGTCAACACTGAAGCTTTCTTT
NA,12,TRBD1,TRBJ2-7,TRBV7-9,CASSGRGPEQYF,TGTGCCAGCAGCGGCAGGGGGCCCGAGCAGTACTTC